This is a list of T cell receptor beta chains from one sample in a study of T-cell memory formation after mild COVID-19. TCRdb redid the calling of the 5' RACE reads with MiXCR, one entry per CDR3 protein. Among approximately 200,000 distinct CDR3 sequences listed, around 16% were seen once. Sequencing used PBMCs or a T cell subset sorted from them (not recorded which). Source of these receptors: an adult woman who had mild COVID-19 (a few samples of this study predate the infection). Cell type and time point are not known. Both conserved end residues are part of each CDR3. D genes are given only for firm matches. Only some rows state a clone size, as once, few, many or a class for expanded clones.

d_call	v_call	clone_size	j_call	cdr3_aa	cdr3_nt
TRBD1	TRBV7-8	.	TRBJ2-5	CASSLGQPGETQYF	TGTGCCAGCAGCCTGGGACAGCCAGGGGAGACCCAGTACTTC
.	TRBV15	few	TRBJ2-6	CATSRREAGANVLTF	TGTGCCACCAGCAGAAGGGAGGCTGGGGCCAACGTCCTGACTTTC
TRBD1	TRBV29-1	few	TRBJ1-2	CSVTDRGSNYGYTF	TGCAGCGTGACAGACAGGGGGAGCAACTATGGCTACACCTTC
.	TRBV7-3	.	TRBJ1-1	CASSLGGGYEAFF	TGTGCCAGCAGCTTGGGCGGCGGTTATGAAGCTTTCTTT
TRBD2	TRBV7-2	few	TRBJ2-1	CASSFGTSASEQFF	TGTGCCAGCAGCTTTGGGACTAGCGCGTCTGAGCAGTTCTTC
.	TRBV18	few	TRBJ2-6	CASSPGGAGANVLTF	TGTGCCAGCTCACCAGGCGGCGCTGGGGCCAACGTCCTGACTTTC
.	TRBV4-2	few	TRBJ1-1	CASSPTWSNTEAFF	TGTGCCAGCAGCCCGACTTGGAGCAACACTGAAGCTTTCTTT
TRBD1	TRBV14	.	TRBJ2-2	CASSVTGQGWTGELFF	TGTGCCAGCAGCGTCACGGGACAGGGTTGGACCGGGGAGCTGTTTTTT
TRBD2	TRBV4-2	.	TRBJ2-1	CASSQDPPRTSGNNEQFF	TGTGCCAGCAGCCAAGATCCCCCTAGGACTAGCGGGAACAATGAGCAGTTCTTC
TRBD1	TRBV29-1	few	TRBJ2-7	CSVGRGNYEQYF	TGCAGCGTTGGCAGGGGGAACTACGAGCAGTACTTC
.	TRBV30	few	TRBJ2-5	CASGLTGTQYF	TGTGCCAGTGGACTAACCGGGACCCAGTACTTC
.	TRBV7-9	.	TRBJ1-1	CASSTWRLNTEAFF	TGTGCCAGCAGCACCTGGCGGTTGAACACTGAAGCTTTCTTT
.	TRBV6-2/TRBV6-3	.	TRBJ1-1	CASGPTVGGDTEAFF	TGTGCCAGCGGCCCAACGGTTGGAGGGGACACTGAAGCTTTCTTT
.	TRBV2	.	TRBJ1-2	CASSLGHFNYGYTF	TGTGCCAGCAGCTTAGGACATTTTAACTATGGCTACACCTTC
.	TRBV18	.	TRBJ2-2	CASSQPTLAYTGELFF	TGTGCCAGCTCACAACCTACACTAGCTTACACCGGGGAGCTGTTTTTT
TRBD1	TRBV20-1	.	TRBJ1-6	CSAGRRQGRNSPLHF	TGCAGTGCTGGCCGGAGACAGGGGAGGAATTCACCCCTCCACTTT
.	TRBV10-3	few	TRBJ1-5	CAISYDGYSNQPQHF	TGTGCCATCAGTTATGACGGTTATAGCAATCAGCCCCAGCATTTT
.	TRBV27	few	TRBJ2-2	CASRRVNSGELFF	TGTGCCAGCAGACGTGTTAACTCCGGGGAGCTGTTTTTT
.	TRBV12-3/TRBV12-4	few	TRBJ2-1	CASSIPNGGRWQFF	TGTGCCAGCAGTATCCCTAACGGGGGGCGGTGGCAGTTCTTC
TRBD1	TRBV5-1	.	TRBJ1-1	CASSLGQAEAFF	TGCGCCAGCAGCTTAGGACAGGCTGAAGCTTTCTTT
TRBD2	TRBV7-9	.	TRBJ2-5	CASSLRGAMETQYF	TGTGCCAGCAGCTTGCGGGGGGCGATGGAGACCCAGTACTTC
TRBD2	TRBV6-2/TRBV6-3	few	TRBJ2-5	CASSYGVAGRQETQYF	TGTGCCAGCAGTTACGGAGTAGCGGGAAGACAAGAGACCCAGTACTTC
.	TRBV20-1	.	TRBJ2-3	CSASHSQTDTQYF	TGCAGTGCCTCACATAGCCAGACAGATACGCAGTATTTT
.	TRBV18	many	TRBJ1-5	CASSPGFLQPQHF	TGTGCCAGCTCACCTGGGTTTCTTCAGCCCCAGCATTTT
.	TRBV5-1	few	TRBJ1-1	CASSRDLNTEAFF	TGCGCCAGCAGCAGGGACCTGAACACTGAAGCTTTCTTT
.	TRBV7-2	once	TRBJ2-7	CASSSAGTLSEQYF	TGTGCCAGCAGCTCCGCCGGGACATTGAGCGAGCAGTACTTC
.	TRBV11-2	.	TRBJ2-2	CASSYSQGRYTGELFF	TGTGCCAGCAGCTACTCCCAGGGGAGGTACACCGGGGAGCTGTTTTTT
TRBD1	TRBV6-6	.	TRBJ2-7	CASSETTGVGAYEQYF	TGTGCCAGCAGTGAGACCACAGGGGTAGGGGCCTACGAGCAGTACTTC
.	TRBV2	.	TRBJ2-5	CANSSRGQETQYF	TGTGCCAACAGTAGCCGGGGTCAAGAGACCCAGTACTTC
.	TRBV11-3	.	TRBJ2-5	CASSTDPKRETQYF	TGTGCCAGCAGCACGGACCCGAAACGGGAGACCCAGTACTTC
.	TRBV12-5	.	TRBJ1-5	CASGQASNQPQHF	TGTGCTAGTGGACAGGCGTCCAATCAGCCCCAGCATTTT
.	TRBV14	few	TRBJ2-2	CASSQEGMTGELFF	TGTGCCAGCAGCCAAGAGGGTATGACCGGGGAGCTGTTTTTT
.	TRBV6-5	few	TRBJ1-5	CASSRWGGGGQPQHF	TGTGCCAGCAGTCGCTGGGGGGGGGGTGGTCAGCCCCAGCATTTT
TRBD2	TRBV7-6	.	TRBJ2-7	CASSLGGSSGGSYEQYF	TGTGCCAGCAGCTTAGGAGGGTCCAGCGGGGGTTCCTACGAGCAGTACTTC
TRBD2	TRBV5-1	few	TRBJ2-7	CASSLEGTSGRQYF	TGCGCCAGCAGCTTGGAGGGGACTAGCGGAAGGCAGTACTTC
.	TRBV2	.	TRBJ2-2	CASISGSANTGELFF	TGTGCCAGCATTTCCGGAAGCGCGAACACCGGGGAGCTGTTTTTT
.	TRBV24-1	.	TRBJ2-7	CATSDLEGEYF	TGTGCCACCAGTGATTTGGAGGGAGAATACTTC
TRBD1	TRBV15	few	TRBJ1-1	CATSTSPTGAGGTEAFF	TGTGCCACCAGCACTTCGCCGACAGGGGCGGGGGGCACTGAAGCTTTCTTT
TRBD1	TRBV7-3	.	TRBJ2-3	CASSWTGETDTQYF	TGTGCCAGCAGTTGGACAGGGGAGACAGATACGCAGTATTTT
TRBD2	TRBV20-1	few	TRBJ2-3	CSAQVGGRLRDTQYF	TGCAGTGCTCAGGTCGGCGGGAGGTTGAGAGATACGCAGTATTTT
.	TRBV30	.	TRBJ2-2	CAWSAPGMSTGELFF	TGTGCCTGGAGTGCCCCGGGAATGTCGACCGGGGAGCTGTTTTTT
.	TRBV9	.	TRBJ2-1	CASSVEHWPLTVEQFF	TGTGCCAGCAGCGTAGAGCACTGGCCCCTTACGGTTGAGCAGTTCTTC
.	TRBV6-5	few	TRBJ2-2	CASFGGTGELFF	TGTGCCAGCTTTGGGGGCACCGGGGAGCTGTTTTTT
.	TRBV18	.	TRBJ2-2	CASSPLTGVNTGELFF	TGTGCCAGCTCACCCTTGACAGGAGTGAACACCGGGGAGCTGTTTTTT
.	TRBV7-9	.	TRBJ1-2	CASSSWTDPNYGYTF	TGTGCCAGCAGCTCGTGGACAGACCCGAACTATGGCTACACCTTC
.	TRBV5-1	few	TRBJ2-4	CASSLGEGRAIQYF	TGCGCCAGCAGCTTGGGCGAGGGGCGGGCAATTCAGTACTTC
TRBD2	TRBV5-1	many	TRBJ2-1	CASSYPGLAGSSYNEQFF	TGCGCCAGCAGCTACCCGGGACTAGCGGGGAGCTCCTACAATGAGCAGTTCTTC
.	TRBV7-6	.	TRBJ2-5	CASSLQVQETQYF	TGTGCCAGCAGCTTGCAGGTACAAGAGACCCAGTACTTC
TRBD2	TRBV27	few	TRBJ2-1	CASSLASGVNEQFF	TGTGCCAGCAGTTTAGCCAGCGGGGTGAATGAGCAGTTCTTC
TRBD1	TRBV24-1	few	TRBJ1-2	CATSGGTIDRGFNYGYTF	TGTGCCACCAGTGGAGGGACAATAGACAGGGGATTTAACTATGGCTACACCTTC
TRBD2	TRBV28	few	TRBJ2-3	CASVSGGLLAGGQYF	TGTGCCAGCGTTTCAGGGGGCCTGCTAGCGGGGGGGCAGTATTTT
.	TRBV5-1	few	TRBJ2-1	CASSLPSGNNEQFF	TGCGCCAGCAGCTTGCCATCCGGGAACAATGAGCAGTTCTTC
TRBD1	TRBV18	few	TRBJ1-2	CASSLEPGQGYGYTF	TGTGCCAGCTCACTTGAACCGGGACAGGGGTATGGCTACACCTTC
TRBD2	TRBV7-2	few	TRBJ2-1	CASSPGLGYNEQFF	TGTGCCAGCAGTCCGGGACTAGGCTACAATGAGCAGTTCTTC
TRBD1	TRBV5-1	.	TRBJ1-2	CASSLGSGGNYGYTF	TGCGCCAGCAGCTTGGGTTCAGGGGGGAACTATGGCTACACCTTC
TRBD1	TRBV5-1	few	TRBJ1-2	CASSQVGGFGDSPNYGYTF	TGCGCCAGCAGCCAAGTCGGCGGCTTCGGGGACAGCCCTAACTATGGCTACACCTTC
.	TRBV28	.	TRBJ1-2	CASSFRGSGYTF	TGTGCCAGCAGTTTCCGGGGATCTGGCTACACCTTC
.	TRBV18	.	TRBJ1-5	CASSPSWWVSNQPQHF	TGTGCCAGCTCACCTTCATGGTGGGTTAGCAATCAGCCCCAGCATTTT